Following are 30 T cell receptor beta chains from one sample sequenced in a study of stem cell transplantation in POMP-related autoinflammatory disease. Sequencing used immunoSEQ multiplex PCR; TCRdb keeps in-frame clones, though not all of them. The table lists 25,000 to 40,000 clones, 70% to 90% of them singletons. The sample consisted of CD4+ T cells from PBMCs, taken before stem cell transplantation. The receptor set was obtained from a human donor with POMP-related autoinflammation and immune dysregulation (PRAID).

This rearrangement joins TRBV5-1 to TRBJ1-4; D gene uncertain. CDR3 size: 15 residues. Germline-derived CDR1 and CDR2 are SGHRS and YFSETQ. Between the trimmed V and J ends, which lost 0 bases and 8 bases, there was a span of 14 bases. The CDR3 sequence: CASSLVLGGGEKLFF. Here the CDR3 DNA reads TGCGCCAGCAGCTTGGTGTTGGGTGGAGGCGAAAAACTGTTTTTT.

This rearrangement joins TRBV19 to TRBJ2-2, with 9 bases that match TRBD1. CDR1 is LNHDA, CDR2 SQIVND, per germline (reference sequence). Trimming took 7 bases from V and 6 from J; bases not matched to a gene: 12. This CDR3 contains 16 residues. DNA of the CDR3: TGTGCCAGTACCTCAGCTGAAACAGGGGGCCCCGGGGAGCTGTTTTTT. This translates into CASTSAETGGPGELFF.

The chain carries TRBV5-1 and TRBJ1-1; no firm D call. Germline assignment: CDR1 SGHRS and CDR2 YFSETQ. The CDR3 is 14 residues long. The V gene lost 0 bases and the J gene lost 1 base, with 7 bases spanning the gap. Written as DNA, the CDR3 is TGCGCCAGCAGCTTGGGAGGAGAGAACACTGAAGCTTTCTTT. It encodes CASSLGGENTEAFF.

The gene calls are TRBV27 and TRBJ2-5, with 9 bases identical to TRBD2. The CDR3 covers 15 residues. Losses at the gene ends were 7 bases for V and 6 bases for J; bases not matched to a gene: 12. CDR1 and CDR2 (germline): MNHEY, SMNVEV (reference sequence). The DNA for the CDR3 is TGTGCCAGCACCTCTAGCGGGACAGTCGGAAAGACCCAGTACTTC. Protein sequence: CASTSSGTVGKTQYF.

This clone was seen only once. The chain combines TRBV7-2 with TRBJ2-5; perhaps TRBD2 as D (6 bases). The CDR3 loop spans 15 amino acids. CDR1 SGHTA and CDR2 FQGNSA come from the germline V gene. V lost 1 base and J 3 bases, leaving 12 bases between the germline ends. The CDR3 DNA follows: TGTGCCAGCAGCTTAGTGGGCTGGGGGGAAGAGACCCAGTACTTC. It yields the protein CASSLVGWGEETQYF.

The rearrangement joins TRBV5-1 to TRBJ2-7, with 7 nucleotides matching TRBD1. This CDR3 spans 14 amino acids. J was trimmed by 5 bases and V by 0 bases; bases with no gene match: 5. From germline, CDR1 is SGHRS and CDR2 YFSETQ. CDR3 loop: CASSLDRGWDEQYF. CDR3 sequence (DNA): TGCGCCAGCAGCTTGGACAGGGGCTGGGACGAGCAGTACTTC.

The J gene is TRBJ2-7, the V gene TRBV18; D is possibly TRBD1 (6 bases). Germline V gene data show CDR1 as KGHSH and CDR2 as LQKENI. The CDR3 spans 14 residues. Trimming left V 3 bases short and J 5 bases short, with 14 bases between. CDR3 amino acids: CASSPGGAWHEQYF. CDR3 nucleotide sequence: TGTGCCAGCTCACCTGGGGGCGCCTGGCACGAGCAGTACTTC.

The chain combines TRBV5-1 with TRBJ2-2, with D perhaps matching TRBD1 (5 bases). V lost 2 bases and J lost 3, with 8 bases in between. There are 14 residues in the CDR3. Germline loops: CDR1 SGHRS, CDR2 YFSETQ. The chain's CDR3 is CASSFEGDTGELFF. The CDR3, as DNA: TGCGCCAGCAGCTTCGAAGGGGACACCGGGGAGCTGTTTTTT.

The genes are TRBV4-2 and TRBJ2-2, with unresolved D. The CDR3 spans 12 residues. Trimming took off 3 bases at V and 7 bases at J, with 6 bases between the two ends. From germline, CDR1 is LGHNA and CDR2 YNFKEQ. CDR3 region: CASSHGVGELFF. The CDR3 coding sequence is TGTGCCAGCAGCCATGGTGTCGGGGAGCTGTTTTTT.

This chain joins TRBV4-1 and TRBJ2-4; TRBD1 matches at 7 bases. Trimming removed 2 bases from V and 6 bases from J; junction bases left unmatched: 10. CDR1 and CDR2 (germline): MGHRA, YSYEKL. The CDR3 runs to 16 residues. CDR3 DNA sequence: TGCGCCAGCAGCCAATTTAGGACAGGCGAGACAAACATTCAGTACTTC. Protein product: CASSQFRTGETNIQYF.

V gene TRBV28 combines with J gene TRBJ2-5, with 7 bases identical to TRBD1. V lost 6 bases, J lost 3 bases, and 13 bases stayed unmatched. The germline V gene encodes CDR1 MDHEN and CDR2 SYDVKM. CDR3 length: 16 residues. CDR3 in amino acids: CASSEEWGQRKETQYF. The DNA for the CDR3 is TGTGCCAGCAGCGAAGAATGGGGACAGAGAAAAGAGACCCAGTACTTC.

V is TRBV18 and J is TRBJ2-1, with D possibly being TRBD1 or TRBD2 (5 bases each). From germline, CDR1 is KGHSH and CDR2 LQKENI. V lost 2 bases and J 10 bases, leaving 18 bases between the germline ends. This CDR3 has 15 amino acids. CDR3 coding DNA: TGTGCCAGCTCACCAGTCGGGACCACTCTTTGGGAGCAGTTCTTC. It encodes CASSPVGTTLWEQFF.

The chain recombines TRBV4-2 with TRBJ1-6; perhaps TRBD1 as D (6 bases). CDR1 LGHNA and CDR2 YNFKEQ come from the germline V gene. The CDR3 has 17 amino acids. The ends were cut back, 0 bases at V and 10 bases at J, with 19 bases in the middle. DNA for the CDR3: TGTGCCAGCAGCCAAGAAGTTACAGGGAATCTTGGGTCACCCCTCCACTTT. It is translated as CASSQEVTGNLGSPLHF.

This rearrangement joins TRBV2 to TRBJ1-5; no clear D gene. CDR3 length equals 15 residues. With 7 bases removed from V and 1 base from J, the gap between germline ends came to 14 bases. Germline CDR1 is SNHLY and CDR2 is FYNNEI. CDR3 in amino acids: CASTPGFRSNQPQHF. As DNA, the CDR3 is TGTGCCAGCACCCCGGGGTTCCGCAGCAATCAGCCCCAGCATTTT.

This clone appeared a single time. The V gene is TRBV7-6, the J gene TRBJ1-1; D is unresolved. Germline loops: CDR1 SGHVS, CDR2 FNYEAQ. The length of the CDR3 is 15 residues. The V and J ends lost 1 base and 3 bases respectively, with 12 bases between them. The CDR3 bases are TGTGCCAGCAGCTTAGGAGCCAACCGCGACACTGAAGCTTTCTTT. It specifies CASSLGANRDTEAFF.

CDR3 nucleotides: TGTGCCAGCAAGTACATAGGGACCACAGATACGCAGTATTTT. Translating it yields CASKYIGTTDTQYF. The chain is built from TRBV2 and TRBJ2-3; D tentatively fits TRBD1 or TRBD2 (5 bases each). V was shortened by 7 bases and J by 2 bases, with 13 bases between the two germline ends. Per the germline V gene, CDR1 is SNHLY and CDR2 is FYNNEI. The CDR3 contains 14 residues.

The chain is built from TRBV20-1 and TRBJ2-1; no firm D call. The germline gives CDR1 DFQATT, CDR2 SNEGSKA (reference sequence). Deletions cut 3 bases from V and 4 bases from J, with 1 base between. The CDR3 is 10 amino acids. As DNA, the CDR3 is TGCAGTGCTAGTTACAATGAGCAGTTCTTC. This codes for CSASYNEQFF.

The chain couples TRBV6-5 to TRBJ2-4, with 7 bases lining up with TRBD2. The V gene's germline CDR1 is MNHEY and CDR2 SVGAGI. The CDR3 extends over 16 amino acids. J was trimmed by 0 bases and V by 0 bases; bases with no gene match: 2. The CDR3 bases are TGTGCCAGCAGTTACTCTGGCGGGGGAGCCAAAAACATTCAGTACTTC. Amino acid sequence: CASSYSGGGAKNIQYF.

On this clone: A read error may account for a junction end that differs from germline. The chain couples TRBV5-1 to TRBJ2-1; 10 positions match TRBD1. CDR1 is SGHRS and CDR2 is YFSETQ in the germline V gene. The CDR3 contains 14 residues. This CDR3 is CASRLDRGRNEQFF. The CDR3 DNA is TGCGCCAGCAGATTGGACAGGGGGAGGAATGAGCAGTTCTTC.

This clone was counted only a few times. This rearrangement joins TRBV19 to TRBJ2-7; D remains ambiguous. Trimming pared 4 bases from V and 0 bases from J, leaving 10 bases between. The CDR3 length is 14 residues. CDR1 is LNHDA, CDR2 SQIVND, per germline (reference sequence). Here the CDR3 DNA reads TGTGCCAGTAGTACGCAGGTTACCTCCTACGAGCAGTACTTC. This gives the protein CASSTQVTSYEQYF.

In this sample, this clone turned up once. The chain recombines TRBV6-1 with TRBJ1-1, with a weak D call TRBD1 (5 bases). Germline V gene lookup returns CDR1 MNHNS and CDR2 SASEGT. The CDR3 totals 14 residues. The V end was cut by 5 bases, the J end by 0 bases, with 10 bases between. The CDR3: CASSTGHVNTEAFF. The CDR3 DNA sequence: TGTGCCAGCAGTACAGGACACGTGAACACTGAAGCTTTCTTT.

The chain is built from TRBV7-9 and TRBJ1-2; 7 bases line up with TRBD1. CDR3 length equals 16 residues. J lost 8 bases, V lost 3 bases, and 15 bases had no gene match. Germline CDR1 SEHNR, CDR2 FQNEAQ (reference sequence). The DNA for the CDR3 is TGTGCCAGCAGCTTCCCCCTCACACAGGGGCTGGACGGCTACACCTTC. Translation: CASSFPLTQGLDGYTF.

CDR3 in amino acids: CASSPERVHEQFF. As DNA, the CDR3 is TGTGCCAGCTCACCGGAAAGGGTCCATGAGCAGTTCTTC. This rearrangement joins TRBV18 to TRBJ2-1; D ambiguous. The germline gives CDR1 KGHSH, CDR2 LQKENI. The CDR3 is made up of 13 amino acids. V lost 3 bases to trimming and J lost 8 bases, with 11 bases between them.

V gene TRBV7-3 combines with J gene TRBJ2-6; D unresolved. Germline V gene lookup returns CDR1 SGHTA and CDR2 FQGTGA. Trimming stripped 5 bases from V and 0 bases from J, with 17 bases between. This CDR3 region has 18 residues. CDR3 amino acids: CASSGISVGHSGANVLTF. The CDR3 coding sequence is TGTGCCAGCAGCGGGATATCGGTGGGCCACTCTGGGGCCAACGTCCTGACTTTC.

The rearrangement links TRBV7-9 to TRBJ1-1; D is ambiguous. The CDR3 loop spans 14 amino acids. V dropped 2 bases and J dropped 1 base, with 8 bases sitting between them. Looked up from germline, CDR1 is SEHNR and CDR2 is FQNEAQ (reference sequence). The CDR3 sequence is CASSLLGSNTEAFF. CDR3 bases: TGTGCCAGCAGCTTACTCGGTTCGAACACTGAAGCTTTCTTT.

The chain has TRBV7-9 and TRBJ1-5, with TRBD1 identical over 10 bases. CDR3 length: 18 amino acids. Germline CDR1 reads SEHNR; CDR2 reads FQNEAQ (reference sequence). Germline trimming cut 4 bases from V and 3 bases from J; bases unmatched to any gene: 12. The CDR3 region has the DNA TGTGCCAGCAGCTCTTATTGGACAGGGGGACCCCCCAATCAGCCCCAGCATTTT. Protein sequence: CASSSYWTGGPPNQPQHF.

This chain links TRBV6-1 with TRBJ2-5; D gene unclear. CDR1 MNHNS and CDR2 SASEGT come from the germline V gene. The CDR3 is 14 residues long. Trimming stripped 1 base from V and 3 bases from J, with 9 bases between. The CDR3: CASSEEFSKETQYF. CDR3 DNA sequence: TGTGCCAGCAGTGAAGAGTTTTCCAAAGAGACCCAGTACTTC.

The chain is built from TRBV7-6 and TRBJ2-3, with no clear D. Germline-derived CDR1 and CDR2 are SGHVS and FNYEAQ. V lost 4 bases and J 2 bases, leaving 13 bases between the germline ends. This CDR3 has 15 residues. Written as DNA, the CDR3 is TGTGCCAGCAGCTCCTTCCGGGCCCCCACAGATACGCAGTATTTT. Its protein product is CASSSFRAPTDTQYF.

This chain connects TRBV5-1 to TRBJ2-3; D is perhaps TRBD1 or TRBD2 (5 bases each). V gave up 4 bases and J gave up 5 bases, with 11 bases separating them. Germline V gene lookup returns CDR1 SGHRS and CDR2 YFSETQ. CDR3 length equals 13 residues. The CDR3 reads CASSPERGDTQYF. In nucleotides, the CDR3 is TGCGCCAGCAGCCCTGAGAGGGGAGATACGCAGTATTTT.

The chain links TRBV5-6 to TRBJ2-5, with 7 bases aligning to TRBD2. The CDR3 runs to 16 residues. Germline V gene lookup returns CDR1 SGHDT and CDR2 YYEEEE. V was pared by 4 bases and J by 1 base, with 10 bases of the junction left unmatched. CDR3 sequence (DNA): TGTGCCAGCAGCCCCCTGGCGGGAGCTATCCAAGAGACCCAGTACTTC. Protein product: CASSPLAGAIQETQYF.